The source of this TCR beta chain is a study of shared clonotypes between healthy human individuals (dated by TCRdb to the early 2020s). Some background on the complete study: Three men and a couple of women, aged 18 to 49 years, made up the cohort. For each donor, CD4 naive and CD4 memory were each run on three plates, CD8 naive on two plates, and CD8 memory on one plate. The study deeply sequenced blood TCR repertoires of about five healthy adults to estimate repertoire size and the extent of clonotype sharing between individuals. To increase sequencing depth and limit assay-specific biases, different laboratories used diverse techniques to prepare libraries and sequence TCR repertoires. Leukapheresis yielded between about 0.94 and 9 billion PBMCs per donor.

The cysteine opens and the phenylalanine closes a CDR3 of 11 amino acids. Just the 33-base CDR3 DNA is kept, in frame starting at base 1. The junction shows trimming of 5 bases on V and 5 bases on J, plus 7 bases between the germline ends. From the germline V gene (reference sequence), CDR1 is MNHNY and CDR2 is SVGAGI. As for this clone: Which antigen it targets is not known. No much larger clonotype is one base removed from it; base qualities were not supplied.

TCR CDR3 regions were amplified from genomic DNA by multiplex PCR using the deep immunoSEQ assay. Genomic DNA extracted from each cell subset was distributed evenly over all wells of several immunoSEQ 96-well plates, and each plate served as one replicate. For sorted subsets, 150 to 250 ng of genomic DNA, equivalent to 30,000 or so T cell genomes, went into each replicate PCR. The purified libraries were quantified using a Qubit 3.0 fluorometer, sized with a Bioanalyzer 2100, and then quantified again using the KAPA Library Quantification kit. Every immunoSEQ 96-well plate was sequenced on a separate single-read 150-cycle Illumina NextSeq 550 flow cell. On the authors' methods: Because only junctional sequences without quality scores were contained in the immunoSEQ output, filtering matching that applied to full-length reads could not be performed. To assign V/J genes and CDR3, sequences were annotated against IMGT germline references using PyIR, a Python wrapper for IgBLAST v1.9. Reads were filtered out if the reads had weak V/J assignments (E-value above 1e-6), no CDR3, stop codons, out-of-frame junctions, or ambiguous translated residues. V3J clonotypes were defined as sequences sharing the same inferred V gene, J gene, and CDR3 amino acid sequence. Percentage overlap between repertoires was computed as shared unique clonotypes divided by the size of the smaller repertoire. Three approaches were used to assess repertoire richness: RTK rarefaction, the Chao1 estimator, and Recon v2.1 estimates of unobserved clonotypes. OLGA was used to compute generation probabilities for all TCRbeta clonotypes that the gDNA method yielded from a handful of donors. In TCRdb, the immuneACCESS table is reduced to in-frame sequences with V and J assigned. These tables do not hold every clone; where another copy was compared, an unresolved V gene accounts for under half, and the others remain unexplained. The D gene and trimming were derived from the DNA, and the V and J assignments and clone size from that table. The sample has 2 million to 3 million clones on record, just over 90% of them singletons. About 0.13% of the sample lies in the top ten.

Paper-wide results and their limitations: Incomplete sequencing was indicated by rarefaction of sorted-subset datasets, despite the large sequencing depth. Naive subsets generally had larger estimated clonotype richness than memory subsets. Across a few donors, approximately 5% of naive CD4, more than 3% of naive CD8, under 2.5% of memory CD4, and 0.4% of memory CD8 clonotypes were shared. Clonotypes shared by all four sorted-subset donors showed higher generation probabilities than non-shared clonotypes. Because the study included a small number of donors, the genetic and exposure-history diversity represented was limited. Based on pairwise subsampling, the degree of clonotype sharing among donors was expected to be affected by sequencing depth. Only blood was sampled, and tissue TCR repertoires likely differ from those in blood.

The donors were healthy, HIV-negative adults who had no recently reported acute infections or vaccinations. All donors were Caucasian adults living in Nashville, Tennessee, USA. CD4+ T cells were enriched by magnetic negative selection; naive cells were then positively selected on CD45RA, and the negative fraction formed the memory subset. After blood collection by leukapheresis, PBMCs were isolated using Ficoll-Histopaque density gradient centrifugation and then cryopreserved in the vapor phase of liquid nitrogen. Analytical flow cytometry was used to check the purity and quantity of each magnetically sorted T cell population. Each sorted fraction had its genomic DNA isolated and then quantified by UV absorbance on a Nanodrop 2000c.

This TCR derives from a man between 18 and 29 years old in good health. Rearrangement joined TRBV6-6 to TRBJ2-7; a confident D gene designation cannot be given. Material: naive CD4+ T cells sorted from blood. The cell subset or site label on this specimen signifies: CD45RA+ positively selected. The DNA is as follows: TGTGCCAGCAGTCCCCGGCACGAGCAGTACTTC. It is translated as CASSPRHEQYF.